This T cell receptor beta chain was captured in a study of T cells after yellow fever vaccination. Study-wide background: The SMART-Seq v4 Ultra Low Input method served to prepare the low-cell-number fractions.

Germline values: CDR1 MGHRA, CDR2 YSYEKL. V shed 3 bases and J shed 1 base, with 12 bases lying between them. The CDR3 loop spans 16 amino acids. TCRdb analysed the 5' RACE reads with MiXCR anew, one entry per CDR3 protein. The sample holds over 65,000 distinct CDR3 sequences, 13% seen once. This receptor was obtained from a man between 18 and 29 years old who received the YFV17D yellow fever vaccine. Sequencing was performed on CD8+ T cells not binding an NS4B(214-222) dextramer, sorted from PBMCs, taken approximately 20 days after the first yellow fever vaccination. J is TRBJ2-2 and V is TRBV4-1; D possibly corresponds to TRBD1 (6 bases). CDR3 bases: TGCGCCAGCAGCCAGGCCGGGACATTGAACACCGGGGAGCTGTTTTTT. This gives the protein CASSQAGTLNTGELFF.